One T cell receptor beta chain is described in this entry. The data belong to a study of regulatory T cells in long-lasting Graves disease. Study overall: Positivity for TSH receptor antibodies plus over 5 years of antithyroid drugs meant persistent Graves' disease.

CDR3 regions were amplified by Arm-PCR using iRepertoire HTBI primers to build TCR beta libraries. TCRdb reprocessed the multiplex PCR reads with MiXCR, giving one entry per CDR3 protein. The data show roughly 490,000 distinct CDR3 sequences, around a fifth seen once. The time point: persistent/refractory GD, antithyroid drugs over 5 years with positive TRAb. There was RNA extracted from PBMCs, and the TCR library was made from it. Investigators report Graves' disease was diagnosed under American Thyroid Association guidelines. Germline CDR1 and CDR2: KGHSH and LQKENI. The V end lost 0 bases, the J end lost 0 bases, and 8 bases lay between the germline ends. The CDR3 consists of 15 residues.

This sequence originates from a female donor with Graves disease. This chain links TRBV18 with TRBJ2-5; no firm D call. This specimen was peripheral blood mononuclear cells (PBMCs), taken when the disease was refractory, from a patient treated with antithyroid drugs. The CDR3 region has the DNA TGTGCCAGCTCACCACCAATAGACTACCAAGAGACCCAGTACTTC. It encodes CASSPPIDYQETQYF.